The entry below gives a single T cell receptor beta chain sequence along with its context. Its target is unknown. Cultured CD4+ T-cell DNA underwent Oncomine TCR Beta short-read sequencing. TCRdb ran MiXCR on the PCR reads and lists one entry per CDR3 protein. The table shows 15,000 to 20,000 distinct CDR3 sequences, with about two fifths occurring only once. This CDR3 has 15 amino acids. V dropped 6 bases and J dropped 0; count of bases not matched to a gene: 6. Per germline, CDR1 MNHNS and CDR2 SASEGT. The data were taken from a study of vaccination and CD4 T cells after COVID-19. For the study at large: Overlapping spike peptides of SARS-CoV-2, HCoV-NL63, HCoV-OC43 and HCoV-229E stimulated the cells.

Points from the study as a whole: Analysis of convalescent patients found that 304 of 307 vaccine-specific clones were spike mono-reactive.

The treatment denotes: approximately 9-day PBMC culture with coronavirus spike peptide pools or control peptides (ViraFEST assay). The J gene is TRBJ2-7, the V gene TRBV6-1; TRBD2 aligns across 9 bases. The clonotype originates from a human donor who had recovered from COVID-19. The sequencing input was CD4+ T cells from blood, cultured in vitro. The CDR3 spells CASRDDSGSSYEQYF. The DNA for the CDR3 is TGTGCCAGCAGGGACGATAGCGGGAGCTCCTACGAGCAGTACTTC.